The 32 T cell receptor beta chains below were found in one sample sequenced in a study of T cells after posttransplantation cyclophosphamide. TCRdb's copy holds only in-frame clones and misses some; the assay was immunoSEQ multiplex PCR. The table lists some 52,000 clones, around 84% of them singletons. The source material was PBMCs. Every receptor here comes from a man aged 25-45 years with a blood cancer, CMV-positive, and with a related stem cell donor.

The chain combines TRBV12-5 with TRBJ2-5; TRBD2 is a possible D gene (6 bases). V gave up 1 base and J gave up 7 bases, with 13 bases separating them. The CDR3 consists of 14 residues. CDR1 is LGHNT and CDR2 is FRNRAP in the germline V gene. CDR3: CASGLANMGGTQYF. CDR3 DNA: TGTGCTAGTGGTTTGGCCAACATGGGGGGGACCCAGTACTTC.

In nucleotides, the CDR3 is TGTGCCAGCAAGGCAGGGGCTGCCACTGAAGCTTTCTTT. Translation: CASKAGAATEAFF. The rearrangement joins TRBV7-3 to TRBJ1-1; D may be TRBD1 (6 bases). Deletions cut 7 bases from V and 4 bases from J, with 13 bases between. The CDR3 contains 13 residues. Germline V gene data show CDR1 as SGHTA and CDR2 as FQGTGA. The full variable domain, rest sourced from reference TRBV7-3 and TRBJ1-1, is GAGVSQTPSNKVTEKGKYVELRCDPISGHTALYWYRQSLGQGPEFLIYFQGTGAADDSGLPNDRFFAVRPEGSVSTLKIQRTERGDSAVYLCASKAGAATEAFFGQGTRLTVV.

The rearrangement links TRBV5-4 to TRBJ1-2; 9 nucleotides line up with TRBD1. Germline-derived CDR1 and CDR2 are SGHNT and YYREEE (reference sequence). Unmatched junction bases numbered 5, after V lost 3 bases and J lost 5 bases. The CDR3 consists of 14 residues. CDR3: CASSSYGTGYGYTF. Here the CDR3 DNA reads TGTGCCAGCAGCTCTTATGGGACAGGGTATGGCTACACCTTC.

This chain joins TRBV7-3 and TRBJ2-3, with 7 bases aligning to TRBD1. The CDR3 spans 18 residues. CDR1 and CDR2 (germline): SGHTA, FQGTGA. J was trimmed by 1 base and V by 3 bases; bases with no gene match: 13. The CDR3 DNA follows: TGTGCCAGCAGCTTCCTAGCTACGACAGGGCGCGGCACAGATACGCAGTATTTT. Translation: CASSFLATTGRGTDTQYF.

The chain recombines TRBV7-6 with TRBJ1-5, with D possibly being TRBD1 (5 bases). The V gene's germline CDR1 is SGHVS and CDR2 FNYEAQ. V was pared by 2 bases and J by 1 base, with 15 bases between. The CDR3 length is 17 residues. The CDR3 DNA reads as TGTGCCAGCAGCTTATATCCGCCGGGGGAGAGCAATCAGCCCCAGCATTTT. Amino acids: CASSLYPPGESNQPQHF. Combining the CDR3 with reference TRBV7-6 and TRBJ1-5 gives the whole variable domain GAGVSQSPRYKVTKRGQDVALRCDPISGHVSLYWYRQALGQGPEFLTYFNYEAQQDKSGLPNDRFSAERPEGSISTLTIQRTEQRDSAMYRCASSLYPPGESNQPQHFGDGTRLSIL.

The chain couples TRBV28 to TRBJ1-5; no clear D. The germline V gene encodes CDR1 MDHEN and CDR2 SYDVKM. This CDR3 contains 13 residues. V gave up 7 bases and J gave up 6 bases, with 13 bases separating them. The CDR3 bases are TGTGCCAGCACCGACATAGCGGGTCAGCCCCAGCATTTT. It is translated as CASTDIAGQPQHF.

This chain joins TRBV7-8 and TRBJ2-1, with TRBD2 as a possible D gene (6 bases). The CDR3 length is 16 residues. Germline assignment: CDR1 SGHVS and CDR2 FQNEAQ. The ends were cut back, 5 bases at V and 4 bases at J, with 18 bases in the middle. The chain's CDR3 is CASSPATSQLYNEQFF. The CDR3 nucleotides are TGTGCCAGCAGCCCCGCGACTAGTCAGCTATACAATGAGCAGTTCTTC.

This clone was counted a few times. The V call is TRBV6-6, the J call TRBJ1-5, with 9 bases fitting TRBD1. The trim removed 6 bases at V and 6 bases at J, leaving 9 bases unmatched. The CDR3 has 15 amino acids. Germline CDR1 MNHNY, CDR2 SVGAGI (reference sequence). The CDR3 is CASSLDRTGVQPQHF. In DNA form, the CDR3 reads TGTGCCAGCAGCCTAGACAGGACAGGGGTTCAGCCCCAGCATTTT.

The chain combines TRBV30 with TRBJ1-1; D gene unclear. There are 10 residues in the CDR3. Trimming took off 7 bases at V and 10 bases at J, with 13 bases between the two ends. CDR1 and CDR2 (germline): GTSNPN, SVGIG (reference sequence). CDR3 region: CASAGFGAFF. Written as DNA, the CDR3 is TGTGCCTCGGCGGGGTTCGGAGCTTTCTTT.

The chain uses TRBV27 and TRBJ1-1, with D perhaps matching TRBD1 (6 bases). Germline V gene lookup returns CDR1 MNHEY and CDR2 SMNVEV (reference sequence). Trimming left V 1 base short and J 4 bases short, with 7 bases between. The CDR3 is 13 amino acids. The DNA for the CDR3 is TGTGCCAGCAGTTTATTAGGGGGCACTGAAGCTTTCTTT. It is translated as CASSLLGGTEAFF.

This sequence joins TRBV28 and TRBJ2-7, with D possibly TRBD1 on 6 matching bases. Trimming shortened V by 6 bases and J by 2 bases, and 11 bases separated the two germline ends. Germline values: CDR1 MDHEN, CDR2 SYDVKM. CDR3 length: 13 amino acids. As DNA, the CDR3 is TGTGCCAGCAGGTCAGGGGCTACCTACGAGCAGTACTTC. This translates into CASRSGATYEQYF.

The chain couples TRBV28 to TRBJ2-5, with 9 bases that match TRBD2. Trimming removed 7 bases from V and 4 bases from J; junction bases left unmatched: 13. Germline-derived CDR1 and CDR2 are MDHEN and SYDVKM. The CDR3 is 16 amino acids. The CDR3 loop reads CASITRAGGSRETQYF. The DNA of the CDR3 is TGTGCCAGCATCACGAGAGCGGGAGGTTCACGAGAGACCCAGTACTTC.

This chain connects TRBV5-4 to TRBJ2-7; 10 bases fit TRBD2. The CDR3 is 15 residues long. CDR1 SGHNT and CDR2 YYREEE come from the germline V gene (reference sequence). V gave up 3 bases and J gave up 8 bases; unmatched junction bases: 11. The DNA for the CDR3 is TGTGCCAGCAGCTCCCCAGCGGGAGGGCTCTGGAAGCAGTACTTC. Residues: CASSSPAGGLWKQYF.

The J gene is TRBJ2-1, the V gene TRBV7-9; the match to TRBD2 covers 8 bases. This CDR3 contains 16 residues. The V gene end was trimmed by 4 bases and the J gene end by 0 bases; junction bases not matched to a gene: 5. Germline assignment: CDR1 SEHNR and CDR2 FQNEAQ (reference sequence). CDR3 nucleotide sequence: TGTGCCAGCAGCTCTACAACTAGCGGCTCCTACAATGAGCAGTTCTTC. It specifies CASSSTTSGSYNEQFF.

The chain links TRBV7-2 to TRBJ1-2; 9 bases align to TRBD1. Germline V gene data show CDR1 as SGHTA and CDR2 as FQGNSA. The V and J ends lost 5 bases and 4 bases, in that order; junction bases with no gene match: 5. This CDR3 has 14 residues. The CDR3: CASSIGQGRYGYTF. CDR3 DNA sequence: TGTGCCAGCAGCATTGGACAGGGGCGCTATGGCTACACCTTC.

V usage is TRBV28 and J usage is TRBJ2-7, with 7 bases aligning to TRBD1. J lost 0 bases, V lost 10 bases, and 6 bases had no gene match. The CDR3 length is 13 residues. The germline gives CDR1 MDHEN, CDR2 SYDVKM. Here the CDR3 reads CATWDSSSYEQYF. The CDR3 bases are TGTGCCACCTGGGACAGTAGCTCCTACGAGCAGTACTTC.

The CDR3 DNA follows: TGTGCCAGCTCTAGGGAGGTAGAGGAGACCCAGTACTTC. Translated: CASSREVEETQYF. The chain recombines TRBV2 with TRBJ2-5, with D possibly matching TRBD2 (6 bases). V shed 8 bases and J shed 5 bases, with 15 bases lying between them. CDR1 and CDR2 (germline): SNHLY, FYNNEI. The CDR3 loop spans 13 amino acids.

This chain links TRBV19 with TRBJ1-2; D uncertain. Germline V gives CDR1 LNHDA, CDR2 SQIVND (reference sequence). Trimming cost V 4 bases and J 6 bases, with 18 bases left between them. The CDR3 contains 15 residues. The CDR3 region has the DNA TGTGCCAGTAGTAACTATATTGGACTGACCGATGGCTACACCTTC. Protein sequence: CASSNYIGLTDGYTF.

The chain carries TRBV4-1 and TRBJ2-3; 11 bases agree with TRBD2. J gave up 5 bases and V 4 bases, and 8 bases lay outside the gene matches. CDR1 is MGHRA and CDR2 is YSYEKL in the germline V gene. The CDR3 runs 16 residues. This CDR3 reads CASSPPTSGSLDTQYF. CDR3 in DNA: TGCGCCAGCAGCCCCCCAACTAGCGGGAGTTTAGATACGCAGTATTTT.

The chain's CDR3 is CASTPRANGPQHF. As DNA, the CDR3 is TGTGCCAGCACCCCGAGGGCTAACGGGCCCCAGCATTTT. J is TRBJ1-5 and V is TRBV28; D ambiguous. The CDR3 length is 13 residues. CDR1 is MDHEN, CDR2 SYDVKM, per germline. Trimming took off 7 bases at V and 9 bases at J, with 16 bases between the two ends.

This chain connects TRBV4-2 to TRBJ2-5; 13 nucleotides match TRBD2. Trimming took 0 bases from V and 5 from J; bases not matched to a gene: 9. This CDR3 region has 18 residues. CDR1 and CDR2 (germline): LGHNA, YNFKEQ. The CDR3 DNA reads as TGTGCCAGCAGCCAAGATACGACTAGCGGGAGGTCCCTGGAGACCCAGTACTTC. Protein sequence: CASSQDTTSGRSLETQYF.

This clone was detected only once. V and J are TRBV4-2 and TRBJ1-2; D ambiguous. The ends were cut back, 1 base at V and 0 bases at J, with 12 bases in the middle. The CDR3 runs 16 residues. Germline values: CDR1 LGHNA, CDR2 YNFKEQ. The CDR3 sequence is CASSQVVREANYGYTF. The CDR3 DNA is TGTGCCAGCAGCCAAGTCGTTAGAGAAGCTAACTATGGCTACACCTTC.

The chain employs TRBV13 and TRBJ1-2; D is ambiguous. The CDR3 has 14 residues. V lost 1 base, J lost 4 bases, and 10 bases lay in between. Germline V gene data show CDR1 as PRHDT and CDR2 as FYEKMQ (reference sequence). In DNA form, the CDR3 reads TGTGCCAGCAGCTTAGAGGCCGGACTCTATGGCTACACCTTC. Translated, it gives CASSLEAGLYGYTF. The full variable domain, with the rest looked up from reference TRBV13 and TRBJ1-2, is AAGVIQSPRHLIKEKRETATLKCYPIPRHDTVYWYQQGPGQDPQFLISFYEKMQSDKGSIPDRFSAQQFSDYHSELNMSSLELGDSALYFCASSLEAGLYGYTFGSGTRLTVV.

The rearrangement joins TRBV5-6 to TRBJ1-2, with D unclear. V dropped 2 bases and J dropped 8 bases, with 10 bases sitting between them. The germline gives CDR1 SGHDT, CDR2 YYEEEE. This CDR3 is 12 amino acids long. The CDR3 DNA reads TGTGCCAGCAGCTTCTGGAGGGAGGGCTACACCTTC. This codes for CASSFWREGYTF. Full variable domain (rest looked up from reference TRBV5-6 and TRBJ1-2): DAGVTQSPTHLIKTRGQQVTLRCSPKSGHDTVSWYQQALGQGPQFIFQYYEEEERQRGNFPDRFSGHQFPNYSSELNVNALLLGDSALYLCASSFWREGYTFGSGTRLTVV.

The rearrangement joins TRBV18 to TRBJ2-3; D perhaps matches TRBD2 (6 bases). V lost 3 bases, J lost 6 bases, and 13 bases lay in between. CDR3 size: 14 residues. Germline CDR1 reads KGHSH; CDR2 reads LQKENI. CDR3 loop: CASSPPTSSDTQYF. CDR3 coding DNA: TGTGCCAGCTCACCCCCGACTAGTTCGGATACGCAGTATTTT.

A few counts support this clone. The gene calls are TRBV28 and TRBJ2-7; 9 nucleotides match TRBD1. The length of the CDR3 is 13 residues. Per the germline V gene, CDR1 is MDHEN and CDR2 is SYDVKM. The V segment lost 4 bases and the J segment 3 bases; nucleotides outside the gene matches: 1. DNA of the CDR3: TGTGCCAGCAGTTCGGGACAGGGCTACGAGCAGTACTTC. It is translated as CASSSGQGYEQYF.

The J gene is TRBJ2-1, the V gene TRBV5-6; D is unresolved. V lost 4 bases to trimming and J lost 0 bases, with 8 bases between them. The CDR3 extends over 14 amino acids. The germline V gene has CDR1 SGHDT and CDR2 YYEEEE. The CDR3 sequence: CASSEQSSYNEQFF. In nucleotides, the CDR3 is TGTGCCAGCAGCGAACAGAGCTCCTACAATGAGCAGTTCTTC.

This sequence joins TRBV7-2 and TRBJ1-2; D is possibly TRBD1 (5 bases). CDR1 is SGHTA, CDR2 FQGNSA, per germline. The CDR3 has 13 residues. Trimming took off 0 bases at V and 8 bases at J, with 10 bases between the two ends. CDR3 DNA: TGTGCCAGCAGCTTAGCCAGGGTTGGGGGCTACACCTTC. Translation gives CASSLARVGGYTF.

The chain carries TRBV18 and TRBJ1-1; D may be TRBD1 (5 bases). This CDR3 comprises 15 residues. Trimming removed 3 bases from V and 0 bases from J, with 11 bases in between. CDR1 is KGHSH and CDR2 is LQKENI in the germline V gene. The CDR3 loop reads CASSPLTELNTEAFF. CDR3 nucleotides: TGTGCCAGCTCACCGTTGACAGAATTGAACACTGAAGCTTTCTTT. Full variable domain (remainder filled in from reference TRBV18 and TRBJ1-1): NAGVMQNPRHLVRRRGQEARLRCSPMKGHSHVYWYRQLPEEGLKFMVYLQKENIIDESGMPKERFSAEFPKEGPSILRIQQVVRGDSAAYFCASSPLTELNTEAFFGQGTRLTVV.

This clone was seen a few times. The chain employs TRBV5-1 and TRBJ2-7; maybe TRBD2 (6 bases). Germline CDR1 reads SGHRS; CDR2 reads YFSETQ. Trimming took off 6 bases at V and 3 bases at J, with 16 bases between the two ends. The CDR3 contains 14 residues. The CDR3 DNA follows: TGCGCCAGCACCCCTTACCCCGGGGGCTACGAGCAGTACTTC. Amino acids: CASTPYPGGYEQYF.

The rearrangement uses TRBV10-3 and TRBJ2-7, with 8 bases identical to TRBD1. Germline values: CDR1 ENHRY, CDR2 SYGVKD. V was clipped by 6 bases and J by 4 bases; unmatched bases: 5. CDR3 length: 13 residues. Here the CDR3 reads CAISPRGHYEQYF. The CDR3 DNA reads as TGTGCCATCAGCCCCAGGGGGCATTACGAGCAGTACTTC.

This clone was detected a few times. The J gene is TRBJ1-4, the V gene TRBV5-6, with D tentatively TRBD1 (6 bases). Between the trimmed V and J ends, which lost 0 bases and 7 bases, there was a span of 13 bases. CDR3 size: 15 residues. In germline, CDR1 is SGHDT, CDR2 YYEEEE. CDR3 sequence reads: CASSLVGGGGEKLFF. CDR3 in DNA: TGTGCCAGCAGCTTGGTAGGCGGGGGCGGTGAAAAACTGTTTTTT.